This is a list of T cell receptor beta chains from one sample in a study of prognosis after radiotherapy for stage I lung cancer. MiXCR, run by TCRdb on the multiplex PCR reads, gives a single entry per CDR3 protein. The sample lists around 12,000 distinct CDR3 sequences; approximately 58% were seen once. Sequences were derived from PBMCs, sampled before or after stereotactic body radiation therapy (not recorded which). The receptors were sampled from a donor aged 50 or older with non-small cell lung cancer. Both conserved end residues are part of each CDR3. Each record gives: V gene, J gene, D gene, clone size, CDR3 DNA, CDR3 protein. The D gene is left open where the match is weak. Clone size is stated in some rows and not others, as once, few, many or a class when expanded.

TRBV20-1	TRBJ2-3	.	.	TGCAGTGGTTCGGTGGTCACAGATACGCAGTATTTT	CSGSVVTDTQYF
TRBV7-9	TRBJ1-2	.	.	TGTGCCAGCAGCTTACCACGGGAGCGTGGCTACACCTTC	CASSLPRERGYTF
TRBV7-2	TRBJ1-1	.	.	TGTGCCAGCAGCTTAGTAGGAGGGACTAACACTGAAGAATTCTTT	CASSLVGGTNTEEFF
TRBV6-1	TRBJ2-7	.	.	TGTGCCAGCAAGACCCGGGACAACTACGAGCAGTACTTC	CASKTRDNYEQYF
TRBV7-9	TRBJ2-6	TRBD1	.	TGTGCCAGCAGGCCGACTCCGGGACAGGTTGGCTCTGGGGCCAACGTCCTGACTTTC	CASRPTPGQVGSGANVLTF
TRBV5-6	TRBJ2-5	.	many	TGTGCCAGCAGCTCGACGGGAGAGACCCAGTACTTC	CASSSTGETQYF
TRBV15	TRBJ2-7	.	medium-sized	TGTGCCACCAGCACCGGACGGTCCTACGAGCAGTACTTC	CATSTGRSYEQYF
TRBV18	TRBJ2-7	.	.	TGTGCCAGCTCACTTCACACTTCTTCCGAGCAGTACTTC	CASSLHTSSEQYF
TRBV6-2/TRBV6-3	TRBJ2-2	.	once	TGTGCCAGCAGTAGATCGGGACATGCGGTCTGGGAGCTGTTTTTT	CASSRSGHAVWELFF
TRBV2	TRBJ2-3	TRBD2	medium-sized	TGTGCCAGCAGTCCTATCGGACTAGCGGGGGGGATAGATACGCAGTATTTT	CASSPIGLAGGIDTQYF
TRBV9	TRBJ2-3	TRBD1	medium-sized	TGTGCCAGCAGCGTGACGACAGGGGGCAAAGCAGATACGCAGTATTTT	CASSVTTGGKADTQYF
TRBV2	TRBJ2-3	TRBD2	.	TGTGCCAGCAGTGAGCAACTAGCGGGGGGGCCGAATACGCAGTATTTT	CASSEQLAGGPNTQYF
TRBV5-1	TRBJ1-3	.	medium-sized	TGCGCCAGCAGTCGCGGGGACCCGAGCTCTGGAAACACCATATATTTT	CASSRGDPSSGNTIYF
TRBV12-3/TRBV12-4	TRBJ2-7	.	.	TGTGCCAGCAGTTTAGCGGGAGTCTATAAGGGCGAGCAGTACTTC	CASSLAGVYKGEQYF
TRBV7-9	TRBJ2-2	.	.	TGTGCCAGCACCGAACAGGGGAACACCGGGGAGCTGTTTTTT	CASTEQGNTGELFF
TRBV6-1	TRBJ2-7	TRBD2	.	TGTGCCAGCTCGAACCGGGGGACCGGGACTAGCGGGAGAAATAGGGAGCAGTACTTC	CASSNRGTGTSGRNREQYF
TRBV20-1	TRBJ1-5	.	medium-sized	TGCAGTGCGAGCCTCGGGGGGGCGGGTCAGCCCCAGCATTTT	CSASLGGAGQPQHF
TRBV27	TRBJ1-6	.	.	TGTGCCAGCAGTTTCTCAAATTCACCCCTCCACTTT	CASSFSNSPLHF
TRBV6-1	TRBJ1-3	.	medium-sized	TGTGCCAGCAGCCACCGGGGGGGGTTCTCTGGAAACACCATATATTTT	CASSHRGGFSGNTIYF
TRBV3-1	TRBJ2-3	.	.	TGTGCCAGCAGCCTCGTTGGTGATACGCAGTATTTT	CASSLVGDTQYF
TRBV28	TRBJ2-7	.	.	TGTGCCAGCAGTTTCTCGTACGAGCAGTACTTC	CASSFSYEQYF
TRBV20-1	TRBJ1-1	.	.	TGCAGTGCTAGAGATCTAAGTGTGGACAAAGGTATTCCTGAAGCTTTCTTT	CSARDLSVDKGIPEAFF
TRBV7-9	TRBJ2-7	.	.	TGTGCCAGCAGCGCCTGGGGTACAGACTCCTACGAGCAGTACTTC	CASSAWGTDSYEQYF
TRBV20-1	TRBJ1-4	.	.	TGCAGTGCTCTCGTACGGGGCAATAATGAAAAACTGTTTTTT	CSALVRGNNEKLFF
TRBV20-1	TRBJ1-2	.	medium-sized	TGCAGTGCTAGCACGGGAACAGCAGGCGGCTACACCTTC	CSASTGTAGGYTF
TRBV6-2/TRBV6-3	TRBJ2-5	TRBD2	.	TGTTCCAGCAGCAAGGGACTAGCGTCCCTGGAGACCCAGTACTTC	CSSSKGLASLETQYF
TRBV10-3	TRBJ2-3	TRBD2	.	TGTGCCATCAGACCGGTACCAGCGGGAGCTGATACGCAGTATTTT	CAIRPVPAGADTQYF
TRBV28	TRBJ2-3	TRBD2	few	TGTGCCAGCAGTTCCGGGGAGCGGGAGACAGATACGCAGTATTTT	CASSSGERETDTQYF
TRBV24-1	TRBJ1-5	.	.	TGTGCCACCAGTGATTTTCCACGGCCTCAGGGAAATTATCAGCCCCAGCATTTT	CATSDFPRPQGNYQPQHF
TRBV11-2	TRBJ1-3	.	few	TGTGCCAGCAGCTTATGGGAGGAGGACACCATATATTTT	CASSLWEEDTIYF
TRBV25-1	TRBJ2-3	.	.	TGTGCCAGCAGTGCCCCTGAGGGGTCAGATACGCAGTATTTT	CASSAPEGSDTQYF
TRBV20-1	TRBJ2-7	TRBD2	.	TGCAGTGCCCGCCTTCTAGCGGGAGGGCCTGGAGAGCAGTACTTC	CSARLLAGGPGEQYF
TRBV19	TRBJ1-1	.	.	TGTGCCAGTATCCCTCCCGGGGCCACCACTGAAGCTTTCTTT	CASIPPGATTEAFF
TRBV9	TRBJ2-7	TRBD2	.	TGTGCCAGCAGCGCTATCGGGGGGGCCTCAGGAGAGCAGTACTTC	CASSAIGGASGEQYF
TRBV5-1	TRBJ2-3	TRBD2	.	TGCGCCAGCAGCACCGGACTAGTTTCGGATACGCAGTATTTT	CASSTGLVSDTQYF
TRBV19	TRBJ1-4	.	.	TGTGCCAGTAGTATTGGTGGGCCGCCTAATGAAAAACTGTTTTTT	CASSIGGPPNEKLFF
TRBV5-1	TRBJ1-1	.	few	TGCGCCAGCAGCTTGGGCGGGACGAGCGCTGAAGCTTTCTTT	CASSLGGTSAEAFF
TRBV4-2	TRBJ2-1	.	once	TGTGCCAGCAGCCAAGTAGGGACGCTGTACAATGAGCAGTTCTTC	CASSQVGTLYNEQFF
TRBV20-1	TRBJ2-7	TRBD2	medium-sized	TGCAGTGCTAGAGTTACCTCGGGGGGCTCCTACGAGCAGTACTTC	CSARVTSGGSYEQYF